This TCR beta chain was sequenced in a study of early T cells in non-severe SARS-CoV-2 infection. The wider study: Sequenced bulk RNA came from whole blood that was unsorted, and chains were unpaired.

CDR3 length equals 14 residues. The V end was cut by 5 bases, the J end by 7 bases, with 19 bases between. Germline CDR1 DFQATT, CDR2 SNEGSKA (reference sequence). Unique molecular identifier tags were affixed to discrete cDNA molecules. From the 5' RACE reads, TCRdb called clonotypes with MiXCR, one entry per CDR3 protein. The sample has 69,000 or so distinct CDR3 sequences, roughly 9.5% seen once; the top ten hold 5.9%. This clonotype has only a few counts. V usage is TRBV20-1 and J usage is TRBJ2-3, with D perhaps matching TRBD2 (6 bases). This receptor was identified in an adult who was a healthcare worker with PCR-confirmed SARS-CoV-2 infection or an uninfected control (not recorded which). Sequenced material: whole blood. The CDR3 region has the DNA TGCAGTGCTTATCTTGGGGCTAGCGCTAATACGCAGTATTTT. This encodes CSAYLGASANTQYF.